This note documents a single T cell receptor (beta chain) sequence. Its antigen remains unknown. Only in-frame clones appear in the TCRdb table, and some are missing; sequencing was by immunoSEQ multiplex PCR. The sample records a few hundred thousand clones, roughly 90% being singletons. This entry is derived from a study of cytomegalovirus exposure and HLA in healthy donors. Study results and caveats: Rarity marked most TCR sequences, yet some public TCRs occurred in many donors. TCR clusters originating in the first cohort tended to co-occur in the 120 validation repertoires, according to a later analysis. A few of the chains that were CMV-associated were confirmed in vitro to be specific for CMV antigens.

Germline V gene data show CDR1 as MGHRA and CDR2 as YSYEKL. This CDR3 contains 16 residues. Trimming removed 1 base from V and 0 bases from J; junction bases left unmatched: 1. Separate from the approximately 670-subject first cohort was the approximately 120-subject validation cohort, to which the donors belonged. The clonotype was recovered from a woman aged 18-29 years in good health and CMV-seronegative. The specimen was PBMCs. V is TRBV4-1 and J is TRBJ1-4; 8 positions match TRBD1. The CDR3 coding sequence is TGCGCCAGCAGCCAAGCACAGGGGGCAACTAATGAAAAACTGTTTTTT. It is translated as CASSQAQGATNEKLFF.